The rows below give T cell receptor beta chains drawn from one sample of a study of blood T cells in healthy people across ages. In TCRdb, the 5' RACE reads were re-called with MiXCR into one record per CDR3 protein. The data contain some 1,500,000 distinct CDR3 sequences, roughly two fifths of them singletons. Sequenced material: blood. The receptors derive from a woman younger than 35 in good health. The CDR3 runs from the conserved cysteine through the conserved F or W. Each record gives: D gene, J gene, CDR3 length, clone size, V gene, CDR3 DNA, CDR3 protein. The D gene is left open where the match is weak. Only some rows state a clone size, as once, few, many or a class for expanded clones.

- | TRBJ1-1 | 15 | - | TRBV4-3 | TGCGCCAGCAGCCAAGACCGGACAGAGAACACTGAAGCTTTCTTT | CASSQDRTENTEAFF
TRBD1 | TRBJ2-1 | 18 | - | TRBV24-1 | TGTGCCACCAGTGAGCTCGGGACAGGCCTGAGGGCCTACAATGAGCAGTTCTTC | CATSELGTGLRAYNEQFF
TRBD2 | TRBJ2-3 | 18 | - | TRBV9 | TGTGCCAGCAGCGTAGCTAGCGGGGGGGCCGTTCACACAGATACGCAGTATTTT | CASSVASGGAVHTDTQYF
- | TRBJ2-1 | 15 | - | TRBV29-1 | TGCAGCGTTGAAGACGCGGGACGGTTTTTCGGTGAGCAGTTCTTC | CSVEDAGRFFGEQFF
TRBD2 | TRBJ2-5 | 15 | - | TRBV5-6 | TGTGCCAGCAGCCCAACTAGCGGGATATGGGATGAGCAGTACTTC | CASSPTSGIWDEQYF
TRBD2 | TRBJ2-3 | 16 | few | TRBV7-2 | TGTGCCAGCAGCTTTTGGGCGGGGGGAGGCACAGATACGCAGTATTTT | CASSFWAGGGTDTQYF
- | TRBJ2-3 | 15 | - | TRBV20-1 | TGCAGTGTGCCCCACCGGGGGCGGGTGGCAGATACGCAGTATTTT | CSVPHRGRVADTQYF
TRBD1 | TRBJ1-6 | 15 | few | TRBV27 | TGTGCCAGCAGTTTAACGACAGGGGTTGGGTCACCCCTCCACTTT | CASSLTTGVGSPLHF
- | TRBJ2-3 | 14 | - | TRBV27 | TGTGCCAGCAGTCCGCCGAGCCCCCCAGATACGCAGTATTTT | CASSPPSPPDTQYF
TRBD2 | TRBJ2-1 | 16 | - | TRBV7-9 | TGTGCCAGCAGCTTAGCTAGCGGGATTGTCCAGAATGAGCAGTTCTTC | CASSLASGIVQNEQFF
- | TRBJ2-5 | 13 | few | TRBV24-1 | TGTGCCACCATGCCGCACAACCAAGAGACCCAGTACTTC | CATMPHNQETQYF
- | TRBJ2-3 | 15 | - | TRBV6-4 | TGTGCCAGCAGTGACTCCACGACTGGGGGTGTTACGCAGTATTTT | CASSDSTTGGVTQYF
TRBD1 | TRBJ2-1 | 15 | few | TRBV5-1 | TGCGCCAGCAGCGTCGGGACAGGGGAGCACAATGAGCAGTTCTTC | CASSVGTGEHNEQFF
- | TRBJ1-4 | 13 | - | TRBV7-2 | TGTGCCAGCAGCTTAGATTACTTTGAAAAACTGTTTTTT | CASSLDYFEKLFF
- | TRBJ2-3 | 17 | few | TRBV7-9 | TGTGCCAGCAGCGGCGATGGGGCTAGCATTAGCACAGATACGCAGTATTTT | CASSGDGASISTDTQYF
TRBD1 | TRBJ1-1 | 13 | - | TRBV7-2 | TGTGCCAGCACCCGCCCACAGGGGACTGAAGCTTTCTTT | CASTRPQGTEAFF
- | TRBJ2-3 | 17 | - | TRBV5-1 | TGCGCCAGCAGCTTGTTCTCTTCCGTAGGGGGCACAGATACGCAGTATTTT | CASSLFSSVGGTDTQYF
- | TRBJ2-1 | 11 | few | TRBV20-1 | TGCAGTGCTACAGAACACAATGAGCAGTTCTTC | CSATEHNEQFF
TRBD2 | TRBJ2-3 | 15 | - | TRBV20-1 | TGCAGTGCTAGGCCTGGCGGGAGGGGGACAGATACGCAGTATTTT | CSARPGGRGTDTQYF
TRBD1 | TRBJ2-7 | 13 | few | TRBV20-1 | TGCAGTGCTGACAGGGATGGAGCGTTCGAGCAGTACTTC | CSADRDGAFEQYF
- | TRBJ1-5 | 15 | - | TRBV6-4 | TGTGCCAACAGTGACTCTAGGCAGGGAAATCAGCCCCAGCATTTT | CANSDSRQGNQPQHF
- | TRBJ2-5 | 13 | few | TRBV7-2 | TGTGCCAGCAGCTTAGACAACCTTGCGACCCAGTACTTC | CASSLDNLATQYF
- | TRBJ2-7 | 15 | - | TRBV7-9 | TGTGCCAGCAGCTTAGCGGTAGGACCTACCTCCGAGCAGTACTTC | CASSLAVGPTSEQYF
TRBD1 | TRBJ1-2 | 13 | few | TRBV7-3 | TGTGCCAGCAGGCCACAGGGGGACTATGGCTACACCTTC | CASRPQGDYGYTF
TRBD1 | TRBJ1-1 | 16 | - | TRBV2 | TGTGCCAGCAGTGGCCAGGGGGCGCCGGGGAACACTGAAGCTTTCTTT | CASSGQGAPGNTEAFF
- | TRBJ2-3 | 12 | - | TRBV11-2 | TGTGCCAGCAGTTCCAAAAGGGATACGCAGTATTTT | CASSSKRDTQYF
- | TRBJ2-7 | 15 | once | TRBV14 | TGTGCCAGCAGCCAAAGAGACAGAGGGAAATACGAGCAGTACTTC | CASSQRDRGKYEQYF
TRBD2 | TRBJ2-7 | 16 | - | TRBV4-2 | TGTGCCAGCAGCCAAGATTTCGGGACTAGCTCCTACGAGCAGTACTTC | CASSQDFGTSSYEQYF
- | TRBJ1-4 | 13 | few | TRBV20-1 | TGCAGTGCTCAATCCGGGGCGAATGAAAAACTGTTTTTT | CSAQSGANEKLFF
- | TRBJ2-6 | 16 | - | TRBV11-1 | TGTGCCAGCAGCTTAACGGGAACCTCTGGGGCCAACGTCCTGACTTTC | CASSLTGTSGANVLTF
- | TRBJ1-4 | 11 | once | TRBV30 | TGTGCCTGGAGTTCCCTAGAAAAACTGTTTTTT | CAWSSLEKLFF
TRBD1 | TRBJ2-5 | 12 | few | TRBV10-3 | TGTGCCATCCGGACAGGCCAAGAGACCCAGTACTTC | CAIRTGQETQYF
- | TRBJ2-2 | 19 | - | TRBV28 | TGTGCCAGCAGTTCTGATGGAAGGTGGGACACGGAGAGCACCGGGGAGCTGTTTTTT | CASSSDGRWDTESTGELFF
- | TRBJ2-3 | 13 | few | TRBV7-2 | TGTGCCAGCAGCTCCGTACGACTTGGCACGCAGTATTTT | CASSSVRLGTQYF
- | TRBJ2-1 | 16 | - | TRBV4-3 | TGCGCCAGCAGCCGCGGGGATGGGGAGGCGTACAATGAGCAGTTCTTC | CASSRGDGEAYNEQFF
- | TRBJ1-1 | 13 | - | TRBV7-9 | TGTGCCAGCGGGGGGAACATGAACACTGAAGCTTTCTTT | CASGGNMNTEAFF
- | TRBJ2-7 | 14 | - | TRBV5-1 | TGCGCCAGCTTCCGGGACACGAGCTCCTACGAGCAGTACTTC | CASFRDTSSYEQYF
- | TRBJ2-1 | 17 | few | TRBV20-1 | TGCAGTGCCAGAAAGCTCAGCGGGCGGAGCTCCTACAATGAGCAGTTCTTC | CSARKLSGRSSYNEQFF
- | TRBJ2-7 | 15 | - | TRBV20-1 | TGCAGTGCTAGAGATCTAGGGGATGTATCCTACGAGCAGTACTTC | CSARDLGDVSYEQYF
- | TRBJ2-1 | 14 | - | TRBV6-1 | TGTGCCAGCACTTGGGCCGACGAATGGAATGAGCAGTTCTTC | CASTWADEWNEQFF
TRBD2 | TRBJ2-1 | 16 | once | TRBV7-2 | TGTGCCAGCAGCTTATTGACTAGCGGGAGCGGCAATGAGCAGTTCTTC | CASSLLTSGSGNEQFF
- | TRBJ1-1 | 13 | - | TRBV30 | TGTGCCTGGAGGGTACAGGGAGGCACTGAAGCTTTCTTT | CAWRVQGGTEAFF
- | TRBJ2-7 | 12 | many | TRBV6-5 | TGTGCCAGCCGTAGGAGCTCCTACGAGCAGTACTTC | CASRRSSYEQYF
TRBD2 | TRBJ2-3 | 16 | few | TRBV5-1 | TGCGCCAGCAGCTTGAGGCTAGCGGATCGCACAGATACGCAGTATTTT | CASSLRLADRTDTQYF
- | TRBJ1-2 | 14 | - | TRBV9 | TGTGCCAGCAGCGGGGGGGTGGGGGCTCTTGGCTACACCTTC | CASSGGVGALGYTF
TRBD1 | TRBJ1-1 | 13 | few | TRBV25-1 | TGTGCCACAGCGGACAGGTTGAACACTGAAGCTTTCTTT | CATADRLNTEAFF
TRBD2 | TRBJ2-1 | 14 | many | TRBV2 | TGTGCCAGCAGTGGCGGGAGATCCTACAATGAGCAGTTCTTC | CASSGGRSYNEQFF
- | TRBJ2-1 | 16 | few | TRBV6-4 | TGTGCCAGCAGTGACTCCGGTAGGAGCTCCTACAATGAGCAGTTCTTC | CASSDSGRSSYNEQFF
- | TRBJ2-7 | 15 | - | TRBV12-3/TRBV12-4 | TGTGCCAGCAGTTTGGGGGGCCTGTGGTCCCACGAGCAGTACTTC | CASSLGGLWSHEQYF
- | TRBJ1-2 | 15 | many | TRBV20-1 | TGCAGTGCTTCCGTCGGCGGGGGAGGAGGGTATGGCTACACCTTC | CSASVGGGGGYGYTF
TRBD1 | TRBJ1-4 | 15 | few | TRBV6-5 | TGTGCCAGCAGTTACGGGCGACAGGGGCCGGAAAAACTGTTTTTT | CASSYGRQGPEKLFF
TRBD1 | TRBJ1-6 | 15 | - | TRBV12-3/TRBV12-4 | TGTGCCAGCAGTCCACGACAGGGGGATAATTCACCCCTCCACTTT | CASSPRQGDNSPLHF
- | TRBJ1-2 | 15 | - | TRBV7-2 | TGTGCCAGCAGCCCCACGAGTGCCTTCAACTATGGCTACACCTTC | CASSPTSAFNYGYTF